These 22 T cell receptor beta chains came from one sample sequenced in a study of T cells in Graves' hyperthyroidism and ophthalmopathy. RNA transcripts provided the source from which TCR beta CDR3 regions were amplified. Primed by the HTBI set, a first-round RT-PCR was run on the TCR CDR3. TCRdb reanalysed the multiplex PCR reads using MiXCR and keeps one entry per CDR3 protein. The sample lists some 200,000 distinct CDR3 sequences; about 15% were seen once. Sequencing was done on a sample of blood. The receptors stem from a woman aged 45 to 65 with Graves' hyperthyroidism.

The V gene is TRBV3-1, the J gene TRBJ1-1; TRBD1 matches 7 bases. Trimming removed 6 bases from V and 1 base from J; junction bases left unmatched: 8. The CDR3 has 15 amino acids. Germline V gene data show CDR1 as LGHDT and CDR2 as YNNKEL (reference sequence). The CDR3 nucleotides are TGTGCCAGCAGGAGAACGGGACAGAGGAACACTGAAGCTTTCTTT. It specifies CASRRTGQRNTEAFF.

This CDR3 reads CSASLTSLYNEQFF. In DNA form, the CDR3 reads TGCAGTGCTAGTTTGACTAGTCTGTACAATGAGCAGTTCTTC. The rearrangement links TRBV20-1 to TRBJ2-1, with D maybe TRBD2 (6 bases). V was pared by 3 bases and J by 4 bases, with 13 bases between. This CDR3 has 14 amino acids. Germline lookup yields CDR1 DFQATT and CDR2 SNEGSKA (reference sequence).

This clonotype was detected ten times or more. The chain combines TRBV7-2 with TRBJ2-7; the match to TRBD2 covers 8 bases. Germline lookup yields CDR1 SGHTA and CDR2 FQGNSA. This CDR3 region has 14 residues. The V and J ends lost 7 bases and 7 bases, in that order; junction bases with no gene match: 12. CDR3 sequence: CASTELAAPKEQYF. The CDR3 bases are TGTGCCAGCACCGAACTAGCGGCTCCGAAAGAGCAGTACTTC.

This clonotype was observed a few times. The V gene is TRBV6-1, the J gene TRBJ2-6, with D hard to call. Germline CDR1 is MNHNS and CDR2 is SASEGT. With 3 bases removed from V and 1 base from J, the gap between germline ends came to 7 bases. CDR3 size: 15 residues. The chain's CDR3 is CASSEFVSGANVLTF. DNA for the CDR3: TGTGCCAGCAGTGAGTTTGTATCTGGGGCCAACGTCCTGACTTTC.

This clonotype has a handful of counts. The CDR3 DNA follows: TGTGCCAGCAGCTTAGCAAGGACAGTCTCGGAGGAGACCCAGTACTTC. This gives the protein CASSLARTVSEETQYF. This chain links TRBV7-9 with TRBJ2-5, with TRBD1 as a possible D gene (6 bases). The CDR3 contains 16 residues. Germline lookup yields CDR1 SEHNR and CDR2 FQNEAQ (reference sequence). Between the trimmed V and J ends, which lost 0 bases and 5 bases, there was a span of 16 bases.

The CDR3 reads CASSEPEWGEQFF. The CDR3 DNA reads as TGTGCCAGCAGTGAACCGGAGTGGGGAGAGCAGTTCTTC. The chain recombines TRBV11-1 with TRBJ2-1; D gene ambiguous. Trimming took off 6 bases at V and 10 bases at J, with 16 bases between the two ends. CDR1 and CDR2 from the germline V gene are SGHAT and FQDESV (reference sequence). The CDR3 is 13 amino acids.

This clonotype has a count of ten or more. DNA of the CDR3: TGTGCCAGCCGCCGCCGGGCAGATTATAATTCACCCCTCCACTTT. Amino acid sequence: CASRRRADYNSPLHF. The chain recombines TRBV27 with TRBJ1-6; no definite D call. Between the trimmed V and J ends, which lost 8 bases and 4 bases, there was a span of 15 bases. Germline CDR1 reads MNHEY; CDR2 reads SMNVEV (reference sequence). The CDR3 sequence is 15 residues long.

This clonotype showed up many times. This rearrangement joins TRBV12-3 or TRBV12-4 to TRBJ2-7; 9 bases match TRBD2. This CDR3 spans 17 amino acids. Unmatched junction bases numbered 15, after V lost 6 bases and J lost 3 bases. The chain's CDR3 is CASSLPLDSGGNYEQYF. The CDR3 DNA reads TGTGCCAGCAGCCTACCCCTTGATAGCGGGGGAAACTACGAGCAGTACTTC.

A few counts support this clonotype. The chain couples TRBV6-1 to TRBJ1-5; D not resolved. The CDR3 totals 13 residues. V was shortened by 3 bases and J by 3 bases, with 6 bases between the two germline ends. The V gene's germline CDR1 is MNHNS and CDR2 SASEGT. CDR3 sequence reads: CASSERINQPQHF. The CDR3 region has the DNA TGTGCCAGCAGTGAGAGGATCAATCAGCCCCAGCATTTT.

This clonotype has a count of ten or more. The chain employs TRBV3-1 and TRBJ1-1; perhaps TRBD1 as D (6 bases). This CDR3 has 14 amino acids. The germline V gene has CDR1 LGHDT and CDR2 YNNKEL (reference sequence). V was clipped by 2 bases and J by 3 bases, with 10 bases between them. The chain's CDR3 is CASSQQTGHTEAFF. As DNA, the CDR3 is TGTGCCAGCAGCCAACAAACAGGGCACACTGAAGCTTTCTTT.

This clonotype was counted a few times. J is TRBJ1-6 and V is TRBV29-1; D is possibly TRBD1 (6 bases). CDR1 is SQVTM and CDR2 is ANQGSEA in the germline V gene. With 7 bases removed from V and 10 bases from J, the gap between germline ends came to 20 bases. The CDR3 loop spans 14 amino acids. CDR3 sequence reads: CSALGAGVDSPLHF. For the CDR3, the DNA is TGCAGCGCCCTAGGGGCAGGGGTGGACTCACCCCTCCACTTT.

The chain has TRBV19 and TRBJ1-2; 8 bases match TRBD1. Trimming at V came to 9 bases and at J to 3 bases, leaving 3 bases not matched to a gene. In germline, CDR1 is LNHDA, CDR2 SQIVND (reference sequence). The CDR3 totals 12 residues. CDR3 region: CASDRGDYGYTF. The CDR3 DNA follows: TGTGCCAGCGACAGGGGTGACTATGGCTACACCTTC.

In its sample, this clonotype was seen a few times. In DNA form, the CDR3 reads TGTGCCAGCAGAACTCAAGGGGGCTCTGGCTACACCTTC. Residues: CASRTQGGSGYTF. This chain links TRBV5-6 with TRBJ1-2; 7 bases fit TRBD1. The CDR3 runs to 13 residues. Trimming removed 5 bases from V and 7 bases from J; junction bases left unmatched: 8. Germline V gene lookup returns CDR1 SGHDT and CDR2 YYEEEE.

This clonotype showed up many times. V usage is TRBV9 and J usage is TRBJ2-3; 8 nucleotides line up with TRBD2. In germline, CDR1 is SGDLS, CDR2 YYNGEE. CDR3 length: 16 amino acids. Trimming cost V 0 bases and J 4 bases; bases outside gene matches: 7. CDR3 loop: CASSVAGTRRADTQYF. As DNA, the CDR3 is TGTGCCAGCAGCGTAGCCGGGACTAGGAGAGCAGATACGCAGTATTTT.

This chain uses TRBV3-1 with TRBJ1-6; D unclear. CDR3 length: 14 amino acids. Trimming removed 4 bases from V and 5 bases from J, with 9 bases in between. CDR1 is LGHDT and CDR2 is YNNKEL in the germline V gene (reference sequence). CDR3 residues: CASSPQSDNSPLHF. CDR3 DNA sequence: TGTGCCAGCAGCCCCCAAAGCGATAATTCACCCCTCCACTTT.

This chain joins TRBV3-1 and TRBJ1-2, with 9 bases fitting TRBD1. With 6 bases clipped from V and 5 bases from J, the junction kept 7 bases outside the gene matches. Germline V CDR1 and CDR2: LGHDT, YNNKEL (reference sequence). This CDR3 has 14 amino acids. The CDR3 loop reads CASRMTGGWYGYTF. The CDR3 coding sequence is TGTGCCAGCAGGATGACAGGGGGTTGGTATGGCTACACCTTC.

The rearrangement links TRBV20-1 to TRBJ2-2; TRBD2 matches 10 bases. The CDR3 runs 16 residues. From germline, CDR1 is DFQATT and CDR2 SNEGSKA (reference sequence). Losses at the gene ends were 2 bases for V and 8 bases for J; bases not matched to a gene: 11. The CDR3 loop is CSARPWSSGGGGELFF. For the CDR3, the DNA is TGCAGTGCTAGACCTTGGTCTAGCGGGGGAGGGGGGGAGCTGTTTTTT.

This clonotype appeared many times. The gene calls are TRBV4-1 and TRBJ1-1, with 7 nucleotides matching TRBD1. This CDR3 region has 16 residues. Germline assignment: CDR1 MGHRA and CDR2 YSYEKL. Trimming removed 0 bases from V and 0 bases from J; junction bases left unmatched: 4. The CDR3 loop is CASSQDPGQLNTEAFF. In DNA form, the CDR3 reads TGCGCCAGCAGCCAAGATCCGGGACAGTTGAACACTGAAGCTTTCTTT.

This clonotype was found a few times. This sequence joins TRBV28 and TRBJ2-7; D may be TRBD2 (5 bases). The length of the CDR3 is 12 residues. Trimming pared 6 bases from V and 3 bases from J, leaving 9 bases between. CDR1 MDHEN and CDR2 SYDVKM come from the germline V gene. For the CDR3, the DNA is TGTGCCAGCAGCGAGGGTCACTACGAGCAGTACTTC. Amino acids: CASSEGHYEQYF.

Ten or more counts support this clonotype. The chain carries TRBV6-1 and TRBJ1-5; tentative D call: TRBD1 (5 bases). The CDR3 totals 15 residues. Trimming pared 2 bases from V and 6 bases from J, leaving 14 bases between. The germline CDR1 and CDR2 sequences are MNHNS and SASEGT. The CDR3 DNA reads TGTGCCAGCAGTGAATCTTTGGGGGAAGGTCAGCCCCAGCATTTT. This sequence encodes CASSESLGEGQPQHF.

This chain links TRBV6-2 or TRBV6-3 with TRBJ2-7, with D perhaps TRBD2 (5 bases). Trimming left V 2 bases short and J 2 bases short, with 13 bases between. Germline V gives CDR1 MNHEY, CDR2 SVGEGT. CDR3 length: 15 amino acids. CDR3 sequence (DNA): TGTGCCAGCAGTTACCCTCTCGACTACGCCTACGAGCAGTACTTC. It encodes CASSYPLDYAYEQYF.

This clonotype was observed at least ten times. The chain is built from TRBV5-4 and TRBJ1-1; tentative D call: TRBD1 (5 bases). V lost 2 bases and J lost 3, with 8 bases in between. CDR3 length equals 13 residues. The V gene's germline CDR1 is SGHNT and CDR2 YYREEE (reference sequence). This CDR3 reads CASSFGGDTEAFF. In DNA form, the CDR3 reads TGTGCCAGCAGCTTCGGGGGGGACACTGAAGCTTTCTTT.